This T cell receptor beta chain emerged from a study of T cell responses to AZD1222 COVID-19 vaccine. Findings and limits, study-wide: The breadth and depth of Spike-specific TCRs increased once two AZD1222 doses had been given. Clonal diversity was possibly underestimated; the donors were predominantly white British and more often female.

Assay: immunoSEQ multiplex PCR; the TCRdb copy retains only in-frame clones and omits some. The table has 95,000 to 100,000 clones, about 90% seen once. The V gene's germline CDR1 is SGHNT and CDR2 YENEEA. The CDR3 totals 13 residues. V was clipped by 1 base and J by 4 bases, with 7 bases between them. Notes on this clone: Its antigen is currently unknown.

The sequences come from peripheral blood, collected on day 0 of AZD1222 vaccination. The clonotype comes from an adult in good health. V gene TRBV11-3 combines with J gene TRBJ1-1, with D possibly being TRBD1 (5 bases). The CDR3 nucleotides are TGTGCCAGCAGCTTAGTAAGGGGCACTGAAGCTTTCTTT. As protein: CASSLVRGTEAFF. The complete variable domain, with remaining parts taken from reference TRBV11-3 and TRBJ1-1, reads EAGVVQSPRYKIIEKKQPVAFWCNPISGHNTLYWYLQNLGQGPELLIRYENEEAVDDSQLPKDRFSAERLKGVDSTLKIQPAELGDSAVYLCASSLVRGTEAFFGQGTRLTVV.